Sequencing of this TCR beta chain was carried out in a study of blood T cell repertoires in COVID-19. Background on the study: Material from acute and convalescent COVID-19 was sourced from the United States, Italy and Spain. From T cells, B-cell-depleted T cells, or PBMCs came the material, which was cDNA or gDNA.

Authors' analysis steps: The assay estimated nucleated cells by amplifying reference gene primers. Sequencing was performed with immunoSEQ multiplex PCR; in TCRdb, only in-frame clones are kept and a portion is missing. Clone size and V and J calls were adopted from that table, with D and trimming inferred from the DNA. The sample comprises approximately 100,000 clones, roughly 91% of which are singletons, and 19% rests with the top ten. The CDR3 totals 18 residues. The V and J ends lost 0 bases and 1 base respectively, with 17 bases between them. Germline-derived CDR1 and CDR2 are MNHEY and SVGEGT. Input material: peripheral blood. The receptor comes from a human donor with acute or convalescent COVID-19. The donor label of this sample is uncertain. This rearrangement joins TRBV6-2 or TRBV6-3 to TRBJ2-3; D may be TRBD2 (6 bases). CDR3 loop: CASSYSLLTRGGTDTQYF. The DNA for the CDR3 is TGTGCCAGCAGTTACTCACTACTGACTAGAGGCGGCACAGATACGCAGTATTTT.